A single sample gave rise to the 22 T cell receptor beta chains below, sequenced in a study of blood T cell repertoires in COVID-19. The table came from immunoSEQ multiplex PCR; TCRdb's copy has only in-frame clones and leaves some out. Altogether 100,000 or so clones are present, roughly 79% being singletons, with the ten largest covering about 10%. Sequencing was performed on peripheral blood. Receptor source: a human donor in a cohort sampled during active COVID-19.

In this sample, this clone turned up once. This chain links TRBV19 with TRBJ1-5, with 9 bases lining up with TRBD1. Germline CDR1 is LNHDA and CDR2 is SQIVND (reference sequence). J lost 0 bases, V lost 8 bases, and 5 bases had no gene match. The CDR3 runs to 15 residues. In nucleotides, the CDR3 is TGTGCCAGTCAGGGGACAGGGATTAGCAATCAGCCCCAGCATTTT. Protein sequence: CASQGTGISNQPQHF.

This clone was picked up one time. The rearrangement links TRBV5-5 to TRBJ2-7, with D tentatively TRBD2 (5 bases). The V end lost 4 bases, the J end lost 5 bases, and 10 bases lay between the germline ends. Germline V gene sequence: CDR1 SGHKS, CDR2 YYEKEE (reference sequence). This CDR3 region has 12 residues. DNA for the CDR3: TGTGCCAGCAGCCGGACTGGGAACGAGCAGTACTTC. Its translation is CASSRTGNEQYF.

V is TRBV4-3 and J is TRBJ2-1; 11 nucleotides agree with TRBD2. Germline assignment: CDR1 LGHNA and CDR2 YSLEER. V lost 0 bases and J lost 6; bases outside the gene matches: 4. This CDR3 region has 16 residues. This chain's CDR3 is CASSQDALAGGNEQFF. The DNA of the CDR3 is TGCGCCAGCAGCCAAGATGCCCTAGCGGGAGGCAATGAGCAGTTCTTC.

The chain recombines TRBV10-2 with TRBJ2-7, with 7 bases identical to TRBD1. The CDR3 spans 17 residues. J gave up 5 bases and V 6 bases, and 19 bases lay outside the gene matches. Germline CDR1 is WSHSY and CDR2 is SAAADI. The CDR3 bases are TGCGCCAGCAGGCCACAGGGGCGTAAATCGCAAGGCCACGAGCAGTACTTC. It is translated as CASRPQGRKSQGHEQYF.

The rearrangement uses TRBV6-2 or TRBV6-3 and TRBJ1-5; D is unclear. CDR1 and CDR2 (germline): MNHEY, SVGEGT. The germline V and J ends were trimmed by 2 bases and 0 bases, with 8 bases remaining between them. The CDR3 runs 15 residues. The CDR3 nucleotides read TGTGCCAGCAGTTACCCCACGGGTAGCAATCAGCCCCAGCATTTT. Protein sequence: CASSYPTGSNQPQHF.

The rearrangement uses TRBV6-5 and TRBJ2-1; D is ambiguous. From germline, CDR1 is MNHEY and CDR2 SVGAGI. This CDR3 has 15 amino acids. Trimming cost V 1 base and J 3 bases, with 10 bases left between them. CDR3 coding DNA: TGTGCCAGCAGTTACTTGGGCCCCCTCTACAATGAGCAGTTCTTC. Translation gives CASSYLGPLYNEQFF.

The chain is built from TRBV25-1 and TRBJ1-2; 10 nucleotides match TRBD1. The CDR3 is 14 amino acids. V was clipped by 5 bases and J by 6 bases; unmatched bases: 6. Germline V gives CDR1 MGHDK, CDR2 SYGVNS. CDR3 nucleotide sequence: TGTGCCAGCAGTCTCGCGGACAGGGGGAATGGCTACACCTTC. It yields the protein CASSLADRGNGYTF.

The rearrangement uses TRBV7-3 and TRBJ2-5; D uncertain. Trimming pared 2 bases from V and 2 bases from J, leaving 6 bases between. This CDR3 is 13 amino acids long. Germline CDR1 SGHTA, CDR2 FQGTGA. The CDR3 sequence is CASSLGRQETQYF. In nucleotides, the CDR3 is TGTGCCAGCAGCTTAGGCAGACAAGAGACCCAGTACTTC.

This sequence joins TRBV7-2 and TRBJ2-7, with TRBD2 as a possible D gene (5 bases). There are 16 residues in the CDR3. Trimming stripped 4 bases from V and 4 bases from J, with 20 bases between. CDR1 is SGHTA and CDR2 is FQGNSA in the germline V gene. The CDR3 region has the DNA TGTGCCAGCAGCTCCAAGGGCCCGGGGAATCTTTACGAGCAGTACTTC. Translating it yields CASSSKGPGNLYEQYF.

The gene calls are TRBV18 and TRBJ1-1; TRBD1 agrees at 11 bases. The CDR3 loop spans 17 amino acids. CDR1 and CDR2 from the germline V gene are KGHSH and LQKENI. Trimming took 4 bases from V and 3 from J; bases not matched to a gene: 10. CDR3 protein: CASSQSGTGGLDTEAFF. In DNA form, the CDR3 reads TGTGCCAGCTCACAATCCGGGACAGGGGGGCTGGACACTGAAGCTTTCTTT. Drawing the rest from reference TRBV18 and TRBJ1-1, the complete variable domain is NAGVMQNPRHLVRRRGQEARLRCSPMKGHSHVYWYRQLPEEGLKFMVYLQKENIIDESGMPKERFSAEFPKEGPSILRIQQVVRGDSAAYFCASSQSGTGGLDTEAFFGQGTRLTVV.

V is TRBV7-2 and J is TRBJ1-2; D gene unclear. V was shortened by 5 bases and J by 3 bases, with 19 bases between the two germline ends. CDR1 and CDR2 (germline): SGHTA, FQGNSA. The CDR3 loop spans 16 amino acids. The chain's CDR3 is CASSPPRGGAYYGYTF. CDR3 DNA sequence: TGTGCCAGCAGCCCGCCACGCGGCGGAGCGTACTATGGCTACACCTTC. The full variable domain, its missing parts supplied by reference TRBV7-2 and TRBJ1-2, is GAGVSQSPSNKVTEKGKDVELRCDPISGHTALYWYRQSLGQGLEFLIYFQGNSAPDKSGLPSDRFSAERTGGSVSTLTIQRTQQEDSAVYLCASSPPRGGAYYGYTFGSGTRLTVV.

V and J are TRBV5-6 and TRBJ1-1; D might be TRBD1 (6 bases). The CDR3 is 13 residues long. Between the trimmed V and J ends, which lost 3 bases and 7 bases, there was a span of 13 bases. Germline CDR1 reads SGHDT; CDR2 reads YYEEEE. The CDR3 region has the DNA TGTGCCAGCAGCTACTTACAGGGTAATGAAGCTTTCTTT. This codes for CASSYLQGNEAFF.

This chain links TRBV2 with TRBJ2-6; the match to TRBD1 covers 7 bases. Germline V gives CDR1 SNHLY, CDR2 FYNNEI. This CDR3 spans 17 amino acids. V lost 4 bases, J lost 0 bases, and 6 bases stayed unmatched. The CDR3, as DNA: TGTGCCAGCAGTGCAATGACAGGGATCTCTGGGGCCAACGTCCTGACTTTC. Residues: CASSAMTGISGANVLTF.

The J gene is TRBJ1-1, the V gene TRBV27; a possible D gene is TRBD1 (6 bases). Germline values: CDR1 MNHEY, CDR2 SMNVEV (reference sequence). The CDR3 has 14 amino acids. With 3 bases removed from V and 4 bases from J, the gap between germline ends came to 12 bases. For the CDR3, the DNA is TGTGCCAGCAGTTTCCTCTTGACAGGCACTGAAGCTTTCTTT. It yields the protein CASSFLLTGTEAFF.

This sequence joins TRBV6-5 and TRBJ2-7; D is perhaps TRBD1 (6 bases). The CDR3 runs to 14 residues. Germline assignment: CDR1 MNHEY and CDR2 SVGAGI. Trimming left V 0 bases short and J 3 bases short, with 9 bases between. CDR3: CASSYSWGLYEQYF. Here the CDR3 DNA reads TGTGCCAGCAGTTACTCGTGGGGGCTCTACGAGCAGTACTTC.

The V gene is TRBV7-2, the J gene TRBJ1-5, with a tentative D call TRBD1 (6 bases). The V gene lost 5 bases and the J gene lost 4 bases, with 9 bases spanning the gap. Germline CDR1 and CDR2: SGHTA and FQGNSA. This CDR3 is 13 amino acids long. CDR3 coding DNA: TGTGCCAGCAGCGTGCAGGGGAATCAGCCCCAGCATTTT. Translated, it gives CASSVQGNQPQHF.

The chain carries TRBV28 and TRBJ1-1; no definite D call. The CDR3 has 12 amino acids. Germline V CDR1 and CDR2: MDHEN, SYDVKM. V was cut by 3 bases and J by 9 bases, with 11 bases left in between. The CDR3 here is CASSFPGEQAFF. DNA of the CDR3: TGTGCCAGCAGTTTCCCGGGAGAGCAAGCTTTCTTT.

The chain joins TRBV6-5 to TRBJ2-1; tentative D call: TRBD2 (5 bases). Trimming pared 6 bases from V and 10 bases from J, leaving 19 bases between. CDR1 is MNHEY, CDR2 SVGAGI, per germline. This CDR3 has 14 amino acids. This chain's CDR3 is CASSEIRETGEQFF. CDR3 sequence (DNA): TGTGCCAGCAGCGAGATTAGGGAGACGGGGGAGCAGTTCTTC.

This clone appeared once. The chain employs TRBV5-6 and TRBJ2-1; the match to TRBD2 covers 7 bases. The CDR3 runs to 16 residues. With V trimmed by 0 bases and J by 0 bases, 3 bases remained unmatched. Germline CDR1 is SGHDT and CDR2 is YYEEEE. CDR3 DNA: TGTGCCAGCAGCTTGGTGCGGGGGAGCTCCTACAATGAGCAGTTCTTC. It encodes CASSLVRGSSYNEQFF.

The V call is TRBV5-1, the J call TRBJ2-3; 10 bases match TRBD2. Germline loops: CDR1 SGHRS, CDR2 YFSETQ. With V trimmed by 2 bases and J by 2 bases, 5 bases remained unmatched. The CDR3 is 16 residues long. CDR3 region: CASSFSLAGNTDTQYF. Here the CDR3 DNA reads TGCGCCAGCAGCTTCTCACTAGCGGGAAACACAGATACGCAGTATTTT.

The chain links TRBV28 to TRBJ2-7; no definite D call. Germline CDR1 and CDR2: MDHEN and SYDVKM. V was clipped by 5 bases and J by 2 bases, with 13 bases between them. The CDR3 loop spans 14 amino acids. The CDR3 coding sequence is TGTGCCAGCAGTCCCGGCAGGTCTCCCTACGAGCAGTACTTC. It specifies CASSPGRSPYEQYF. The full variable domain, in which reference TRBV28 and TRBJ2-7 provide the parts outside the CDR3, is DVKVTQSSRYLVKRTGEKVFLECVQDMDHENMFWYRQDPGLGLRLIYFSYDVKMKEKGDIPEGYSVSREKKERFSLILESASTNQTSMYLCASSPGRSPYEQYFGPGTRLTVT.

The V call is TRBV15, the J call TRBJ2-2, with D perhaps TRBD2 (5 bases). The V and J ends lost 0 bases and 7 bases respectively, with 6 bases between them. The V gene's germline CDR1 is LNHNV and CDR2 YYDKDF (reference sequence). The CDR3 extends over 13 amino acids. The CDR3 reads CATSRESGGELFF. The CDR3 coding sequence is TGTGCCACCAGCAGAGAAAGCGGCGGGGAGCTGTTTTTT.